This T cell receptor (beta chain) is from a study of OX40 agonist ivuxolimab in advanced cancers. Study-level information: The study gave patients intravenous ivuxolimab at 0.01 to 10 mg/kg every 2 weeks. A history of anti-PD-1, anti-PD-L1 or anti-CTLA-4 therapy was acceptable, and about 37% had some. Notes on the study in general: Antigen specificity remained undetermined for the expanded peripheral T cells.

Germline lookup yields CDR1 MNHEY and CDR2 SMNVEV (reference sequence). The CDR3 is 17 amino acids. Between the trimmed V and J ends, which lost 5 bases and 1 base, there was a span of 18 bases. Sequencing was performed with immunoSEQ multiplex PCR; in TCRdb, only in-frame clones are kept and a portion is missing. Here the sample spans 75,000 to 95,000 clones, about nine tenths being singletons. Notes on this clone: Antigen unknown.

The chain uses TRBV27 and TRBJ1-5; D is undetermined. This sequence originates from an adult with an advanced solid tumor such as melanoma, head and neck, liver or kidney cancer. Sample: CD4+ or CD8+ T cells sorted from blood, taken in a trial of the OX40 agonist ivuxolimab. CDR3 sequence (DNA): TGTGCCAGCAGTAGCCCCGGAGGCGACTCGAGCAATCAGCCCCAGCATTTT. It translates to CASSSPGGDSSNQPQHF.